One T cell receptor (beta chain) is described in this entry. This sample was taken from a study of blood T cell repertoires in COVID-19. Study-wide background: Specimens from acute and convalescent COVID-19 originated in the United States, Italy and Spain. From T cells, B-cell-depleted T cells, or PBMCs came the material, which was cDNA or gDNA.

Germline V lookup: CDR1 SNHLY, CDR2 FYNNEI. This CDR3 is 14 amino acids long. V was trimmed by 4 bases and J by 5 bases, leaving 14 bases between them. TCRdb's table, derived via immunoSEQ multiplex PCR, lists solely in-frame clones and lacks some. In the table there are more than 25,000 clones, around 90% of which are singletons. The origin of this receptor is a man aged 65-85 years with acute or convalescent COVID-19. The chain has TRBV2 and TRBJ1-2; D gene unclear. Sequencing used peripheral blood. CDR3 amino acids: CASSGTALTYGYTF. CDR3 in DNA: TGTGCCAGCAGTGGCACAGCTTTAACTTATGGCTACACCTTC.